The next 27 T cell receptor beta chains were all read from a single sample in a study of CD8 T cells in Susac syndrome. The RNA, about 0.45 to 1 ug, was put through reverse transcription using random hexamers. Via MiXCR, TCRdb re-called the immunoSEQ multiplex PCR reads, giving one row per CDR3 protein. The sample lists under 550,000 distinct CDR3 sequences, 75% to 90% occurring once. Input material: CD8+ T cells from PBMCs. Receptors were obtained from a human donor with multiple sclerosis.

V gene TRBV4-1 combines with J gene TRBJ1-5; D is perhaps TRBD1 (5 bases). V was trimmed by 2 bases and J by 2 bases, leaving 10 bases between them. This CDR3 spans 15 amino acids. From germline, CDR1 is MGHRA and CDR2 YSYEKL. CDR3 residues: CASSQLQTGNQPQHF. Written as DNA, the CDR3 is TGCGCCAGCAGCCAACTCCAGACAGGCAATCAGCCCCAGCATTTT.

The V gene is TRBV28, the J gene TRBJ2-1, with D perhaps matching TRBD2 (5 bases). The CDR3 is 13 residues long. The germline V gene has CDR1 MDHEN and CDR2 SYDVKM. The germline V and J ends were trimmed by 3 bases and 8 bases, with 11 bases remaining between them. The DNA for the CDR3 is TGTGCCAGCAGTTTTGTACCCGGGGATGAGCAGTTCTTC. Encoded protein: CASSFVPGDEQFF.

This chain joins TRBV4-1 and TRBJ1-3; D unresolved. Looked up from germline, CDR1 is MGHRA and CDR2 is YSYEKL. V lost 4 bases, J lost 0 bases, and 10 bases lay in between. The CDR3 has 15 residues. Here the CDR3 reads CASSRIDTSGNTIYF. For the CDR3, the DNA is TGCGCCAGCAGCCGAATCGACACCTCTGGAAACACCATATATTTT.

The chain is built from TRBV20-1 and TRBJ2-7; D remains ambiguous. The germline CDR1 and CDR2 sequences are DFQATT and SNEGSKA (reference sequence). V was shortened by 6 bases and J by 1 base, with 16 bases between the two germline ends. CDR3 length equals 14 residues. Here the CDR3 reads CSAISEPESYEQYF. The CDR3 nucleotides read TGCAGTGCCATCAGCGAGCCCGAATCCTACGAGCAGTACTTC.

The chain is built from TRBV12-3 or TRBV12-4 and TRBJ1-2; 7 positions match TRBD1. The CDR3 sequence is 16 residues long. The V gene end was trimmed by 6 bases and the J gene end by 6 bases; junction bases not matched to a gene: 16. This CDR3 is CASSPLRQGVPNGYTF. For the CDR3, the DNA is TGTGCCAGCAGCCCTCTTAGGCAGGGGGTACCCAATGGCTACACCTTC.

V is TRBV27 and J is TRBJ1-5; D is perhaps TRBD1 (6 bases). Germline V gene lookup returns CDR1 MNHEY and CDR2 SMNVEV (reference sequence). V gave up 6 bases and J gave up 4 bases, with 19 bases separating them. This CDR3 has 16 amino acids. The CDR3, as DNA: TGTGCCAGCAGACCTTACGGACAGCCCGAGAATCAGCCCCAGCATTTT. Its protein product is CASRPYGQPENQPQHF.

A few counts support this clonotype. The chain carries TRBV7-6 and TRBJ1-2, with D unclear. The CDR3 contains 12 residues. Trimming pared 1 base from V and 7 bases from J, leaving 7 bases between. Germline values: CDR1 SGHVS, CDR2 FNYEAQ. The DNA of the CDR3 is TGTGCCAGCAGCTTAGAGGGAGCTGGCTACACCTTC. Its translation: CASSLEGAGYTF.

This clonotype was counted between two and nine times. The chain links TRBV29-1 to TRBJ2-2; the D gene could be TRBD1 or TRBD2 (5 bases each). The CDR3 covers 14 residues. V lost 3 bases, J lost 0 bases, and 8 bases lay in between. The germline V gene encodes CDR1 SQVTM and CDR2 ANQGSEA. Written as DNA, the CDR3 is TGCAGCGTTGAGGGACGGGCGAACACCGGGGAGCTGTTTTTT. Translation gives CSVEGRANTGELFF.

DNA of the CDR3: TGCGCCAGCAGCCAAGACCTAAACAGTTACACTGAAGCTTTCTTT. Translating it yields CASSQDLNSYTEAFF. The chain joins TRBV4-1 to TRBJ1-1, with D unclear. Between the trimmed V and J ends, which lost 0 bases and 3 bases, there was a span of 11 bases. Germline values: CDR1 MGHRA, CDR2 YSYEKL. CDR3 length: 15 residues.

V usage is TRBV2 and J usage is TRBJ1-1; the D is unclear. Germline assignment: CDR1 SNHLY and CDR2 FYNNEI. CDR3 size: 15 residues. Between the trimmed V and J ends, which lost 5 bases and 5 bases, there was a span of 18 bases. The CDR3 sequence is CASSKEVEGHTEAFF. Written as DNA, the CDR3 is TGTGCCAGCAGTAAGGAGGTGGAGGGTCATACTGAAGCTTTCTTT.

J is TRBJ2-2 and V is TRBV4-1; D may match TRBD1 or TRBD2 (5 bases each). This CDR3 is built from 11 residues. Germline CDR1 reads MGHRA; CDR2 reads YSYEKL. Between the trimmed V and J ends, which lost 7 bases and 6 bases, there was a span of 6 bases. The CDR3 sequence is CASMGAGELFF. In DNA, the CDR3 is TGCGCCAGCATGGGGGCCGGGGAGCTGTTTTTT.

This chain links TRBV7-6 with TRBJ2-5; 8 nucleotides match TRBD2. Germline V gene data show CDR1 as SGHVS and CDR2 as FNYEAQ. The V gene end was trimmed by 3 bases and the J gene end by 5 bases; junction bases not matched to a gene: 8. The CDR3 sequence is 15 residues long. The CDR3 reads CASSFEAGVGETQYF. The CDR3 DNA reads as TGTGCCAGCAGCTTCGAAGCGGGGGTGGGGGAGACCCAGTACTTC. The full variable domain, completed using reference TRBV7-6 and TRBJ2-5, is GAGVSQSPRYKVTKRGQDVALRCDPISGHVSLYWYRQALGQGPEFLTYFNYEAQQDKSGLPNDRFSAERPEGSISTLTIQRTEQRDSAMYRCASSFEAGVGETQYFGPGTRLLVL.

V usage is TRBV10-2 and J usage is TRBJ2-3; the D is unclear. V was cut by 2 bases and J by 4 bases, with 10 bases left in between. CDR1 and CDR2 (germline): WSHSY, SAAADI. The CDR3 contains 14 residues. DNA for the CDR3: TGCGCCAGCAGTGAGGCGGAGATATCAGATACGCAGTATTTT. This sequence encodes CASSEAEISDTQYF.

V gene TRBV30 combines with J gene TRBJ1-1; the D is unclear. Germline V gives CDR1 GTSNPN, CDR2 SVGIG (reference sequence). The CDR3 is 13 amino acids. Trimming shortened V by 1 base and J by 8 bases, and 14 bases separated the two germline ends. CDR3 bases: TGTGCCTGGAGTGAGTCTCATATTATCGAAGCTTTCTTT. Protein: CAWSESHIIEAFF.

The genes are TRBV27 and TRBJ2-1; a possible D gene is TRBD1 (7 bases). This CDR3 is 13 amino acids long. Germline-derived CDR1 and CDR2 are MNHEY and SMNVEV (reference sequence). Trimming removed 3 bases from V and 6 bases from J, with 9 bases in between. This CDR3 reads CASSFQGGNEQFF. CDR3 nucleotides: TGTGCCAGCAGTTTCCAGGGGGGCAATGAGCAGTTCTTC.

V is TRBV27 and J is TRBJ1-1; D uncertain. The CDR3 runs 13 residues. Germline CDR1 MNHEY, CDR2 SMNVEV (reference sequence). Trimming left V 0 bases short and J 11 bases short, with 13 bases between. CDR3 DNA sequence: TGTGCCAGCAGTTTATCAGAGGGAGTGGGGGCTTTCTTT. It yields the protein CASSLSEGVGAFF.

The J gene is TRBJ1-2, the V gene TRBV12-3 or TRBV12-4, with 8 bases fitting TRBD1. Trimming removed 8 bases from V and 7 bases from J; junction bases left unmatched: 6. CDR3 length: 12 amino acids. CDR3 sequence (DNA): TGTGCCAGCTTATCAGGGGGCTTTGGCTACACCTTC. It is translated as CASLSGGFGYTF.

This clonotype was counted between two and nine times. The chain couples TRBV6-5 to TRBJ1-5; 9 nucleotides agree with TRBD1. Germline V gene sequence: CDR1 MNHEY, CDR2 SVGAGI. The CDR3 is 15 residues long. With 2 bases clipped from V and 5 bases from J, the junction kept 4 bases outside the gene matches. CDR3 residues: CASSYPDRGDQPQHF. The CDR3 DNA is TGTGCCAGCAGTTACCCCGACAGGGGGGATCAGCCCCAGCATTTT.

The V call is TRBV7-9, the J call TRBJ2-3; possible D gene TRBD2, 5 bases. The V end lost 6 bases, the J end lost 2 bases, and 12 bases lay between the germline ends. CDR3 size: 14 residues. Germline V gives CDR1 SEHNR, CDR2 FQNEAQ (reference sequence). The CDR3 sequence: CASSHEGATDTQYF. The CDR3, as DNA: TGTGCCAGCAGTCACGAGGGAGCCACAGATACGCAGTATTTT. Full variable domain (outside the CDR3, taken from reference TRBV7-9 and TRBJ2-3): DTGVSQNPRHKITKRGQNVTFRCDPISEHNRLYWYRQTLGQGPEFLTYFQNEAQLEKSRLLSDRFSAERPKGSFSTLEIQRTEQGDSAMYLCASSHEGATDTQYFGPGTRLTVL.

The chain uses TRBV4-1 and TRBJ1-6; D gene ambiguous. V shed 0 bases and J shed 8 bases, with 17 bases lying between them. The CDR3 has 17 residues. The germline V gene encodes CDR1 MGHRA and CDR2 YSYEKL. CDR3 in amino acids: CASSQEGSGFRDSPLHF. CDR3 DNA: TGCGCCAGCAGCCAAGAGGGATCAGGCTTTCGTGATTCACCCCTCCACTTT.

The gene calls are TRBV12-3 or TRBV12-4 and TRBJ2-1; TRBD2 agrees at 7 bases. V lost 10 bases and J lost 0; bases outside the gene matches: 15. CDR3 size: 17 residues. In DNA, the CDR3 is TGTGCCACCCACACTAGCGCAAATCCCGACTCCTACAATGAGCAGTTCTTC. Translated, it gives CATHTSANPDSYNEQFF.

The gene calls are TRBV5-1 and TRBJ1-1; 8 bases agree with TRBD1. The germline V gene encodes CDR1 SGHRS and CDR2 YFSETQ. Unmatched junction bases numbered 12, after V lost 4 bases and J lost 7 bases. This CDR3 spans 15 amino acids. In DNA, the CDR3 is TGCGCCAGCAGCCTAGACAGGGGCTTGGCCTTTGAAGCTTTCTTT. It codes for CASSLDRGLAFEAFF.

The chain is built from TRBV25-1 and TRBJ2-7; no clear D. Germline assignment: CDR1 MGHDK and CDR2 SYGVNS. Trimming took off 6 bases at V and 0 bases at J, with 9 bases between the two ends. The CDR3 covers 13 residues. The CDR3, as DNA: TGTGCCAGCAGGCAGAATTTCTCCTACGAGCAGTACTTC. Translation gives CASRQNFSYEQYF.

V is TRBV19 and J is TRBJ2-1, with D perhaps matching TRBD1 (5 bases). Deletions cut 2 bases from V and 0 bases from J, with 8 bases between. CDR3 length: 15 residues. Germline CDR1 LNHDA, CDR2 SQIVND (reference sequence). CDR3 protein: CASSIQGNSYNEQFF. CDR3 coding DNA: TGTGCCAGTAGTATACAGGGAAACTCCTACAATGAGCAGTTCTTC.

The chain is built from TRBV12-3 or TRBV12-4 and TRBJ2-1; 7 bases are shared with TRBD2. The CDR3 has 14 residues. J was trimmed by 2 bases and V by 8 bases; bases with no gene match: 6. The CDR3 protein is CASVGGGTYNEQFF. DNA of the CDR3: TGTGCCAGCGTTGGGGGGGGGACCTACAATGAGCAGTTCTTC.

The gene calls are TRBV29-1 and TRBJ2-1, with D possibly matching TRBD1 (6 bases). Trimming cost V 4 bases and J 3 bases, with 16 bases left between them. This CDR3 has 15 amino acids. Germline loops: CDR1 SQVTM, CDR2 ANQGSEA. In DNA form, the CDR3 reads TGCAGCGTTGGTAACAGGGTCCCCCTCTACAATGAGCAGTTCTTC. Its protein is CSVGNRVPLYNEQFF.

The genes are TRBV10-3 and TRBJ2-2; D is perhaps TRBD1 (5 bases). This CDR3 region has 15 residues. Trimming stripped 3 bases from V and 7 bases from J, with 15 bases between. Germline CDR1 and CDR2: ENHRY and SYGVKD. In DNA form, the CDR3 reads TGTGCCATCAGTGACTACGAACGACAGAGCGGGGAGCTGTTTTTT. It encodes CAISDYERQSGELFF.